These T cell receptor beta chains were read from a single sample in a study of CD8 T cells in Susac syndrome. TCRdb ran MiXCR on the immunoSEQ multiplex PCR reads and lists one entry per CDR3 protein. Among 50,000 or so distinct CDR3 sequences listed, just over 90% were seen once. The sample comprised CD8+ T cells from PBMCs. These receptors came from a human donor with multiple sclerosis. Both conserved end residues are part of each CDR3. D genes are given only for firm matches. Clone size, where shown, is once, few, many, or a class for clones that have expanded.

abundance: NA
d_gene: TRBD2
len: 14
j_gene: TRBJ2-7
v_gene: TRBV20-1
CDR3aa: CSAELAGGSYEQYF
CDR3nt: TGCAGTGCCGAACTAGCGGGGGGCTCCTACGAGCAGTACTTC

abundance: NA
d_gene: NA
len: 15
j_gene: TRBJ2-7
v_gene: TRBV6-5
CDR3aa: CASSYSETGAVEQYF
CDR3nt: TGTGCCAGCAGTTACTCGGAGACCGGGGCGGTCGAGCAGTACTTC

abundance: NA
d_gene: NA
len: 13
j_gene: TRBJ1-6
v_gene: TRBV2
CDR3aa: CASRGQGDSPLHF
CDR3nt: TGTGCCAGCAGAGGCCAAGGGGATTCACCCCTCCACTTT

abundance: NA
d_gene: NA
len: 12
j_gene: TRBJ1-1
v_gene: TRBV7-8
CDR3aa: CASLGFRTEAFF
CDR3nt: TGTGCCAGCCTCGGTTTTAGAACTGAAGCTTTCTTT

abundance: NA
d_gene: NA
len: 16
j_gene: TRBJ2-1
v_gene: TRBV3-1
CDR3aa: CASSQGAWRVYNEQFF
CDR3nt: TGTGCCAGCAGCCAAGGGGCCTGGCGGGTTTACAATGAGCAGTTCTTC

abundance: NA
d_gene: NA
len: 15
j_gene: TRBJ1-1
v_gene: TRBV6-1
CDR3aa: CASTTGGYVNTEAFF
CDR3nt: TGTGCCAGCACCACCGGGGGGTACGTGAACACTGAAGCTTTCTTT

abundance: NA
d_gene: NA
len: 15
j_gene: TRBJ2-5
v_gene: TRBV19
CDR3aa: CASSINTQYQETQYF
CDR3nt: TGTGCCAGTAGTATTAACACTCAGTACCAAGAGACCCAGTACTTC

abundance: NA
d_gene: NA
len: 14
j_gene: TRBJ1-1
v_gene: TRBV15
CDR3aa: CATSLSREPTEAFF
CDR3nt: TGTGCCACCAGCCTAAGCAGGGAGCCGACTGAAGCTTTCTTT

abundance: few
d_gene: NA
len: 14
j_gene: TRBJ1-5
v_gene: TRBV12-3/TRBV12-4
CDR3aa: CASSLGQGNQPQHF
CDR3nt: TGTGCCAGCAGTTTAGGTCAGGGGAATCAGCCCCAGCATTTT

abundance: NA
d_gene: TRBD1
len: 15
j_gene: TRBJ2-3
v_gene: TRBV5-1
CDR3aa: CASSLQGALTDTQYF
CDR3nt: TGCGCCAGCAGCCTACAGGGGGCTCTCACAGATACGCAGTATTTT

abundance: NA
d_gene: NA
len: 16
j_gene: TRBJ2-3
v_gene: TRBV7-8
CDR3aa: CASSPHRVSSTDTQYF
CDR3nt: TGTGCCAGCAGCCCCCACAGGGTCTCTAGCACAGATACGCAGTATTTT

abundance: few
d_gene: NA
len: 13
j_gene: TRBJ1-2
v_gene: TRBV6-2/TRBV6-3
CDR3aa: CASSASRADGYTF
CDR3nt: TGTGCCAGCAGTGCATCGCGGGCGGATGGCTACACCTTC

abundance: NA
d_gene: TRBD1
len: 15
j_gene: TRBJ2-1
v_gene: TRBV4-1
CDR3aa: CASRFRDRGLHEQFF
CDR3nt: TGCGCCAGCAGATTCCGGGACAGGGGTTTGCATGAGCAGTTCTTC

abundance: NA
d_gene: NA
len: 15
j_gene: TRBJ2-7
v_gene: TRBV5-1
CDR3aa: CASSLGAESSYEQYF
CDR3nt: TGCGCCAGCAGCTTAGGGGCCGAGAGCTCCTACGAGCAGTACTTC

abundance: NA
d_gene: TRBD1
len: 15
j_gene: TRBJ2-2
v_gene: TRBV7-9
CDR3aa: CASSAPGQGDGELFF
CDR3nt: TGTGCCAGCAGCGCTCCTGGACAGGGTGACGGGGAGCTGTTTTTT

abundance: NA
d_gene: NA
len: 15
j_gene: TRBJ2-3
v_gene: TRBV25-1
CDR3aa: CASSRHSEVADTQYF
CDR3nt: TGTGCCAGCAGTAGGCACTCTGAGGTGGCAGATACGCAGTATTTT

abundance: once
d_gene: TRBD1
len: 16
j_gene: TRBJ1-2
v_gene: TRBV27
CDR3aa: CASSFWPGQGNYGYTF
CDR3nt: TGTGCCAGCAGTTTCTGGCCGGGACAGGGTAACTATGGCTACACCTTC

abundance: NA
d_gene: NA
len: 13
j_gene: TRBJ1-5
v_gene: TRBV5-4
CDR3aa: CASSSEGGQPQHF
CDR3nt: TGTGCCAGCAGCTCGGAGGGGGGCCAGCCCCAGCATTTT

abundance: NA
d_gene: NA
len: 17
j_gene: TRBJ2-1
v_gene: TRBV10-3
CDR3aa: CAISESNGALPYNEQFF
CDR3nt: TGTGCCATCAGTGAGTCCAACGGGGCCCTTCCCTACAATGAGCAGTTCTTC

abundance: NA
d_gene: NA
len: 13
j_gene: TRBJ1-1
v_gene: TRBV5-4
CDR3aa: CASSLDEGQRAFF
CDR3nt: TGTGCCAGCAGCTTGGATGAGGGGCAAAGAGCTTTCTTT

abundance: NA
d_gene: NA
len: 15
j_gene: TRBJ2-4
v_gene: TRBV9
CDR3aa: CASSVGRVAKNIQYF
CDR3nt: TGTGCCAGCAGCGTAGGGCGGGTAGCCAAAAACATTCAGTACTTC

abundance: NA
d_gene: NA
len: 17
j_gene: TRBJ2-3
v_gene: TRBV7-2
CDR3aa: CASSLANRERVLDTQYF
CDR3nt: TGTGCCAGCAGCTTAGCGAACAGGGAGAGGGTCCTGGATACGCAGTATTTT

abundance: few
d_gene: TRBD2
len: 17
j_gene: TRBJ2-3
v_gene: TRBV7-9
CDR3aa: CASSQGGRGGNSDTQYF
CDR3nt: TGTGCCAGCAGCCAAGGAGGACGGGGGGGCAATTCAGATACGCAGTATTTT